What follows are 14 T cell receptor beta chains derived from one specimen sequenced in a study of blood T cell repertoires in COVID-19. Here immunoSEQ multiplex PCR was the method, and the copy in TCRdb shows in-frame clones only, minus some. The profile shows 250,000 to 300,000 clones, about 86% of them singletons. Sequencing was carried out using peripheral blood. These receptors all stem from a man younger than 40 with active or convalescent COVID-19.

The chain carries TRBV3-1 (or the pseudogene TRBV3-2) and TRBJ1-1; possible D gene TRBD1, 5 bases. Germline CDR1 reads LGHDT; CDR2 reads YNNKEL (reference sequence). This CDR3 region has 14 residues. V gave up 1 base and J gave up 3 bases, with 9 bases separating them. This CDR3 reads CASSQALGHTEAFF. Here the CDR3 DNA reads TGTGCCAGCAGCCAAGCTCTGGGGCACACTGAAGCTTTCTTT.

Only one count was recorded for this clone. The CDR3 spells CASSSGTDTQYF. Written as DNA, the CDR3 is TGTGCCAGCAGCTCCGGTACAGATACGCAGTATTTT. The chain links TRBV7-2 to TRBJ2-3, with unresolved D. CDR1 is SGHTA and CDR2 is FQGNSA in the germline V gene. Trimming pared 4 bases from V and 3 bases from J, leaving 5 bases between. The CDR3 loop spans 12 amino acids.

The chain uses TRBV6-4 and TRBJ2-7; weak D call: TRBD1 (6 bases). CDR1 is MRHNA, CDR2 SNTAGT, per germline. The CDR3 is made up of 15 amino acids. V shed 6 bases and J shed 0 bases, with 15 bases lying between them. The CDR3 region is CASRTGQTRSYEQYF. The CDR3 DNA follows: TGTGCCAGCAGGACCGGACAGACACGCTCCTACGAGCAGTACTTC.

Comment on this clone: Relative to the germline gene, one junction end is altered; a read error may explain this. V gene TRBV12-3 or TRBV12-4 combines with J gene TRBJ2-1, with 10 bases identical to TRBD2. This CDR3 is built from 12 residues. The CDR3 loop reads CASSSPSGGPIF. CDR3 sequence (DNA): TGTGCCAGCAGTTCCCCTAGCGGGGGTCCGATCTTC.

This clone has a single count. The chain recombines TRBV4-1 with TRBJ1-1; 7 positions match TRBD1. CDR1 MGHRA and CDR2 YSYEKL come from the germline V gene. The trim removed 3 bases at V and 4 bases at J, leaving 8 bases unmatched. The CDR3 loop spans 15 amino acids. The CDR3 region has the DNA TGCGCCAGCAGCCAGAAACAGGGGACGGGCACTGAAGCTTTCTTT. Protein sequence: CASSQKQGTGTEAFF.

The chain links TRBV6-5 to TRBJ1-2, with 7 bases aligning to TRBD1. V gave up 6 bases and J gave up 1 base; unmatched junction bases: 8. Germline lookup yields CDR1 MNHEY and CDR2 SVGAGI. This CDR3 has 15 amino acids. The CDR3 protein is CASRGTGADNYGYTF. CDR3 DNA: TGTGCCAGCAGAGGAACAGGGGCTGATAACTATGGCTACACCTTC.

The V and J genes are TRBV18 and TRBJ1-5; D perhaps matches TRBD1 (5 bases). V was cut by 5 bases and J by 5 bases, with 13 bases left in between. Germline V lookup: CDR1 KGHSH, CDR2 LQKENI. The CDR3 sequence is 14 residues long. CDR3 DNA: TGTGCCAGCTCAGTCAGGGCAGGGCATCAGCCCCAGCATTTT. Translated, it gives CASSVRAGHQPQHF.

The V and J genes are TRBV2 and TRBJ1-4; 9 bases fit TRBD1. Germline V gene lookup returns CDR1 SNHLY and CDR2 FYNNEI. With 4 bases clipped from V and 2 bases from J, the junction kept 5 bases outside the gene matches. The CDR3 contains 16 residues. The CDR3 DNA follows: TGTGCCAGCAGTGTTGAAACAGGGGGCACTAATGAAAAACTGTTTTTT. This codes for CASSVETGGTNEKLFF.

The V call is TRBV4-3, the J call TRBJ1-2, with 9 bases matching TRBD1. This CDR3 region has 15 residues. Trimming took 1 base from V and 7 from J; bases not matched to a gene: 7. The V gene's germline CDR1 is LGHNA and CDR2 YSLEER. CDR3 nucleotide sequence: TGCGCCAGCAGCCAAGGGGTACAGGGGGCTTCTGGCTACACCTTC. Translation gives CASSQGVQGASGYTF.

The chain joins TRBV9 to TRBJ2-1; unclear D gene. CDR1 is SGDLS and CDR2 is YYNGEE in the germline V gene. V was clipped by 4 bases and J by 3 bases, with 11 bases between them. The CDR3 has 14 residues. CDR3 DNA sequence: TGTGCCAGCAGCAAATTCCAGGACTACAATGAGCAGTTCTTC. Its protein is CASSKFQDYNEQFF.

This chain links TRBV6-1 with TRBJ2-3; possible D gene TRBD2, 7 bases. Germline CDR1 and CDR2: MNHNS and SASEGT. V was trimmed by 1 base and J by 4 bases, leaving 15 bases between them. This CDR3 is 16 amino acids long. This chain's CDR3 is CASSEGGGGGADTQYF. CDR3 nucleotides: TGTGCCAGCAGTGAAGGTGGCGGGGGCGGTGCAGATACGCAGTATTTT.

This chain joins TRBV7-9 and TRBJ2-3, with D possibly being TRBD2 (6 bases). The germline gives CDR1 SEHNR, CDR2 FQNEAQ (reference sequence). Trimming took 5 bases from V and 2 from J, leaving 8 bases between them. The CDR3 covers 13 residues. CDR3 in amino acids: CASSGGNTDTQYF. DNA of the CDR3: TGTGCCAGCAGCGGGGGGAACACAGATACGCAGTATTTT. Supplemented by reference TRBV7-9 and TRBJ2-3, the full variable domain reads DTGVSQNPRHKITKRGQNVTFRCDPISEHNRLYWYRQTLGQGPEFLTYFQNEAQLEKSRLLSDRFSAERPKGSFSTLEIQRTEQGDSAMYLCASSGGNTDTQYFGPGTRLTVL.

This chain joins TRBV21-1 and TRBJ1-1. TRBV21-1 is an annotated pseudogene. The CDR3 contains 16 residues. For the CDR3, the DNA is TGTGCCAGCAGCAAGGCCCACGACTCTTTTCATAAAAAAGCTTTCTTT. Translation: CASSKAHDSFHKKAFF.

The rearrangement joins TRBV18 to TRBJ2-7, with TRBD2 matching 7 bases. This CDR3 is built from 13 residues. Germline V lookup: CDR1 KGHSH, CDR2 LQKENI. V lost 0 bases to trimming and J lost 5 bases; unmatched junction nucleotides: 1. The CDR3 coding sequence is TGTGCCAGCTCACCACCTACTAGCGACGAGCAGTACTTC. Its translation is CASSPPTSDEQYF.